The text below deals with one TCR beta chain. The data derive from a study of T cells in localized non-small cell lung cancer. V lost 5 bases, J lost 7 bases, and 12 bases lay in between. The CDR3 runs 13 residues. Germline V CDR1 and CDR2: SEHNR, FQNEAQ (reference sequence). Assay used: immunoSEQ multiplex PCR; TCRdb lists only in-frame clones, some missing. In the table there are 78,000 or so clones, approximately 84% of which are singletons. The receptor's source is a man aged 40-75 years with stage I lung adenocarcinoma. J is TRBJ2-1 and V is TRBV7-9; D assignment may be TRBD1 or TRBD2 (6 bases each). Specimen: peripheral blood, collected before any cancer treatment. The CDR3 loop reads CASSLKGGNEQFF. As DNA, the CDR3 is TGTGCCAGCAGCCTTAAGGGGGGTAATGAGCAGTTCTTC. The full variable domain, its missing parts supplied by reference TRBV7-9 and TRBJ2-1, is DTGVSQNPRHKITKRGQNVTFRCDPISEHNRLYWYRQTLGQGPEFLTYFQNEAQLEKSRLLSDRFSAERPKGSFSTLEIQRTEQGDSAMYLCASSLKGGNEQFFGPGTRLTVL.